Listed here are 8 T cell receptor beta chains from one sample, sequenced in a study of blood T cell repertoires in COVID-19 (dated by TCRdb to 2020 to 2021). Libraries were constructed by the immunoSEQ multiplex PCR assay. TCRdb re-hosts the immuneACCESS table, in-frame sequences only. Its copies lack some clones; in the studies checked, an unresolved V gene accounts for under half of them, and the cause for the rest is not known. In this sample the table shows roughly 16,000 clones, about 86% of which occur a single time. The leading ten clones occupy around 2.9% of the sample. Sequences were obtained from peripheral blood. These receptors were taken from a human donor in a cohort sampled during active COVID-19.

The V and J genes are TRBV5-1 and TRBJ2-5; 11 bases line up with TRBD2. The J segment lost 2 bases and the V segment lost 3 bases, leaving 6 bases of the junction unmatched. Per the germline V gene, CDR1 is SGHRS and CDR2 is YFSETQ. This CDR3 region has 16 residues. The CDR3 DNA follows: TGCGCCAGCAGCTCCTTGACTAGCGGGACTCAAGAGACCCAGTACTTC. Residues: CASSSLTSGTQETQYF. Variable domain in full (rest from reference TRBV5-1 and TRBJ2-5): KAGVTQTPRYLIKTRGQQVTLSCSPISGHRSVSWYQQTPGQGLQFLFEYFSETQRNKGNFPGRFSGRQFSNSRSEMNVSTLELGDSALYLCASSSLTSGTQETQYFGPGTRLLVL.

The rearrangement links TRBV7-6 to TRBJ1-2; D is possibly TRBD1 (6 bases). The CDR3 length is 12 residues. V was clipped by 4 bases and J by 6 bases, with 9 bases between them. Germline CDR1 and CDR2: SGHVS and FNYEAQ. The DNA of the CDR3 is TGTGCCAGCAGCTCAGGGGTTGATGGCTACACCTTC. Translation: CASSSGVDGYTF.

The chain combines TRBV7-9 with TRBJ1-5, with 9 bases lining up with TRBD1. V was clipped by 6 bases and J by 6 bases; unmatched bases: 3. Germline V gene data show CDR1 as SEHNR and CDR2 as FQNEAQ (reference sequence). The CDR3 is made up of 13 amino acids. CDR3 region: CASSPQGAQPQHF. CDR3 in DNA: TGTGCCAGCAGTCCACAGGGGGCTCAGCCCCAGCATTTT.

V and J are TRBV6-1 and TRBJ2-7; TRBD2 matches 7 bases. The V segment lost 4 bases and the J segment 7 bases; nucleotides outside the gene matches: 19. CDR1 and CDR2 (germline): MNHNS, SASEGT. CDR3 length equals 17 residues. DNA for the CDR3: TGTGCCAGCAGTGCCCTCTTGGGGAGGGACCCCCTGGGGGAGCAGTACTTC. As protein: CASSALLGRDPLGEQYF.

The chain uses TRBV6-5 and TRBJ1-2; D not resolved. V was shortened by 5 bases and J by 4 bases, with 14 bases between the two germline ends. Germline assignment: CDR1 MNHEY and CDR2 SVGAGI. CDR3 length equals 14 residues. Written as DNA, the CDR3 is TGTGCCAGCAGTCCAAAAACCTCGGGCTATGGCTACACCTTC. It yields the protein CASSPKTSGYGYTF.

This clone showed up just a few times. The chain uses TRBV5-4 and TRBJ2-7; TRBD2 agrees at 8 bases. CDR3 size: 15 residues. The V segment lost 6 bases and the J segment 1 base; nucleotides outside the gene matches: 9. The V gene's germline CDR1 is SGHNT and CDR2 YYREEE (reference sequence). CDR3 DNA sequence: TGTGCCAGCACCCGAGGACTAGCCGAATCCTACGAGCAGTACTTC. Protein sequence: CASTRGLAESYEQYF.

J is TRBJ1-1 and V is TRBV3-1 (or the pseudogene TRBV3-2); 7 bases match TRBD1. Germline CDR1 is LGHDT and CDR2 is YNNKEL (reference sequence). With V trimmed by 4 bases and J by 3 bases, 11 bases remained unmatched. This CDR3 contains 16 residues. CDR3 bases: TGTGCCAGCAGCCGTGACAGGGAAGGTCTGGACACTGAAGCTTTCTTT. Its translation is CASSRDREGLDTEAFF.

This clone has a single count. The chain combines TRBV5-5 with TRBJ2-7; D unresolved. V was pared by 4 bases and J by 3 bases, with 5 bases between. Germline V CDR1 and CDR2: SGHKS, YYEKEE (reference sequence). The CDR3 totals 11 residues. CDR3 region: CASSPDYEQYF. As DNA, the CDR3 is TGTGCCAGCAGCCCAGACTACGAGCAGTACTTC.